This T cell receptor (beta chain) was sequenced during a study of T cell responses to AZD1222 COVID-19 vaccine (dated by TCRdb to about 2021). With regard to the full study: A total of just over 230 trial participants underwent TCR sequencing, of whom nearly 210 had received two doses of AZD1222 and some 25 had received two doses of the MenACWY control vaccine. Trial participants were enrolled into age subgroups of 18-55, 56-69 and 70-plus years, which contained approximately 150, 30 and 60 TCR-sequenced participants, respectively.

With regard to this clone: The clone's antigen remains unknown. No qualities accompany the bases; no much larger clone lies one base away.

Interpreted using the paper, the time point label stands for: baseline before first vaccination. Sample treatment or condition, as interpreted from the label and publication: meningococcal conjugate vaccine given as trial control. Samples from vaccinated people were obtained from the UK trials COV001 and COV002, which included a single-blind randomized controlled phase 2/3 trial of AZD1222 (ChAdOx1 nCoV-19) in healthy adults. Trial participant PBMC samples were collected at day 0 and day 28 after the second dose for TCRbeta chain sequencing. Here is what the overall study found, with its caveats: Participants were mostly white British, with more females than males. The authors suggested clonal diversity may have been underestimated. Reportedly, close to half of the unique spike-specific TCRs recognized epitopes lying outside the regions that are mutated in the B.1.351 and B.1.1.7 variants. Spike-specific TCR breadth and depth rose significantly after two AZD1222 doses compared with day 0 and with MenACWY recipients. Conclusions about previously exposed vaccinees were limited because only a handful of AZD1222 recipients were SARS-CoV-2 seropositive at baseline. Vaccine-associated CD4 TCRs spanned the whole spike protein, with dominant responses in regions 160-218 and 743-854. In the small 56-69-year group, the increase in depth fell short of significance, most likely because of low power. Because no samples from the day 14 peak response were available, repertoires could be characterized only after the peak T cell response.

Trimmed from V: 1 base; trimmed from J: 8 bases; junction bases lacking a gene match: 9. CDR1 and CDR2, per the germline V gene, are LGHNA and YSLEER. Measured from the cysteine to the phenylalanine, the CDR3 is 17 residues long. Only the CDR3 DNA is retained, 51 bases long and in frame from the first base. The CDR3 regions of human TCRbeta chains were subjected to immunosequencing. In the original analysis: Repertoire TCRs were matched against a reference library of SARS-CoV-2-specific TCRs generated with the MIRA antigen-specificity platform. Breadth was defined as the fraction of unique TCRs that were SARS-CoV-2-associated, and depth was defined as the fraction of total T cells that were SARS-CoV-2-associated. Using the MIRA data, each spike-specific TCR was assigned both to the spike region to which the TCR was reactive and to a CD4 or CD8 class. Log10-transformed breadth and depth values were compared by one-way ANOVA with Sidak's multiple comparisons tests. The table was pulled from immuneACCESS by TCRdb, which kept in-frame rearrangements only. Such tables lose some clones; where checked, under half of the loss comes from unresolved V genes, and the rest has no known cause. The V and J calls and clone size are taken from that table; D and trimming were inferred from the DNA. Here the sample has around 120,000 clones; 70% to 90% occur a single time. The top ten constitute under 4.5% of the sample.

The TCR comes from an adult in good health. Sequenced here: peripheral blood, sampled on day 0 of MenACWY control vaccination. The chain links TRBV4-3 with TRBJ2-1, and 12 junctional nucleotides match TRBD2. The bases read TGCGCCAGCAGCCAAGGCCTAGCGGGGGGGCTTGTCGATGAGCAGTTCTTC. The translation is CASSQGLAGGLVDEQFF.